The clone carrying this T cell receptor beta chain was seen at least ten times. Its antigen is undetermined. UMIs and a universal primer site were added when TCR cDNA was made by 5'RACE template switching. TCRdb analysed the 5' RACE reads with MiXCR anew, one entry per CDR3 protein. This sample yields some 300,000 distinct CDR3 sequences, of which around 3.9% are seen a single time; 23% belongs to the top ten. This sample is drawn from a study of T cells after yellow fever vaccination. Study-wide findings and caveats: Within FACS-sorted repertoires, abundant clonotypes contaminating from the bulk population could be present. Reappearance after the booster was seen for most primary-vaccination clones, at 95% to 96% CD4 and around 90% CD8. CD4 and CD8 compartments shared a small share of clonotypes, likely from convergent recombination.

The source of this sequence is a man in his late teens or twenties who received the YFV17D yellow fever vaccine. The sequencing used PBMCs, collected on the day of the yellow fever booster vaccination.

CDR3: CASSYGVAGWGNEQFF. Here the CDR3 DNA reads TGCGCCAGCAGCTATGGCGTAGCGGGGTGGGGCAATGAGCAGTTCTTC. This chain uses TRBV5-1 with TRBJ2-1; TRBD2 matches at 8 bases. The CDR3 contains 16 residues. V dropped 3 bases and J dropped 6; count of bases not matched to a gene: 11. CDR1 is SGHRS and CDR2 is YFSETQ in the germline V gene.